These 5 T cell receptor beta chains originate from one sample sequenced in a study of T cells after somatic rescue of genetic block. Sequencing was performed with immunoSEQ multiplex PCR; in TCRdb, only in-frame clones are kept and a portion is missing. The sample lists around 100,000 clones; around nine tenths were seen once. The sample was peripheral blood mononuclear cells (PBMCs). The source is a woman aged 18-29 years.

This chain links TRBV7-8 with TRBJ1-1; 7 bases are a match to TRBD1. CDR3 size: 15 residues. Germline V lookup: CDR1 SGHVS, CDR2 FQNEAQ. V lost 7 bases to trimming and J lost 8 bases; unmatched junction nucleotides: 16. CDR3 in DNA: TGTGCCAGCACACCCTCCCGATACAGGGGCACCGAAGCTTTCTTT. It specifies CASTPSRYRGTEAFF.

CDR3 sequence: CASSLEERPQHF. DNA of the CDR3: TGTGCCAGCAGCCTTGAGGAAAGGCCCCAGCATTTT. The chain is built from TRBV7-8 and TRBJ1-5; no clear D gene. Germline CDR1 SGHVS, CDR2 FQNEAQ. The CDR3 length is 12 residues. Trimming stripped 5 bases from V and 9 bases from J, with 11 bases between.

The rearrangement joins TRBV7-2 to TRBJ1-2; 8 bases line up with TRBD1. V lost 3 bases to trimming and J lost 7 bases; unmatched junction nucleotides: 10. This CDR3 has 15 amino acids. The germline CDR1 and CDR2 sequences are SGHTA and FQGNSA. CDR3 nucleotide sequence: TGTGCCAGCAGCTTGGTTCGAGACAGGGGAGGTGGCTACACCTTC. It encodes CASSLVRDRGGGYTF.

This clone was seen only once. The rearrangement links TRBV7-7 to TRBJ2-3; D not resolved. The CDR3 sequence is 14 residues long. Trimming cost V 1 base and J 0 bases, with 5 bases left between them. Per germline, CDR1 SSHAT and CDR2 FNYEAQ (reference sequence). This CDR3 is CASSLEFSTDTQYF. CDR3 nucleotide sequence: TGTGCCAGCAGCTTAGAGTTCAGCACAGATACGCAGTATTTT.

The chain's CDR3 is CASSQDRVGRGTDTQYF. The CDR3 DNA sequence: TGTGCCAGCAGCCAAGATCGGGTGGGGAGGGGCACAGATACGCAGTATTTT. The V gene is TRBV4-2, the J gene TRBJ2-3, with 7 bases matching TRBD2. Germline V gene sequence: CDR1 LGHNA, CDR2 YNFKEQ. V lost 0 bases and J lost 1; bases outside the gene matches: 7. The CDR3 has 17 residues.